Presented here are 19 T cell receptor beta chains from one specimen sequenced in a study of CD8 T cells in ankylosing spondylitis. General study points: It appeared that ankylosing spondylitis blood was characterized by a TCR beta motif of fewer than ten highly homologous variants.

No antigen has been identified for these receptors. TCRdb used MiXCR to reprocess the 5' RACE reads, holding one entry per CDR3 protein. The sample consists of about 330,000 distinct CDR3 sequences, roughly 8% of them appearing once. Sequenced sample: blood, either unsorted or a sorted T cell fraction (not recorded which). The source of these receptors is a male donor with ankylosing spondylitis.

The rearrangement uses TRBV7-2 and TRBJ2-7; 11 positions agree with TRBD2. The CDR3 contains 16 residues. Per germline, CDR1 SGHTA and CDR2 FQGNSA. The trim removed 5 bases at V and 5 bases at J, leaving 11 bases unmatched. The CDR3 sequence is CASSRRLAGNLHEQYF. Written as DNA, the CDR3 is TGTGCCAGCAGCCGGCGACTAGCGGGGAATCTCCACGAGCAGTACTTC.

The rearrangement uses TRBV27 and TRBJ2-5; D might be TRBD1 or TRBD2, each matching 7 bases. The V gene's germline CDR1 is MNHEY and CDR2 SMNVEV (reference sequence). Trimming stripped 6 bases from V and 3 bases from J, with 20 bases between. The CDR3 loop spans 16 amino acids. This chain's CDR3 is CASSPILAGGEETQYF. CDR3 DNA: TGTGCCAGCAGCCCAATCTTGGCAGGGGGGGAAGAGACCCAGTACTTC.

The chain uses TRBV9 and TRBJ2-3, with unresolved D. The germline CDR1 and CDR2 sequences are SGDLS and YYNGEE. V dropped 0 bases and J dropped 0 bases, with 11 bases sitting between them. The CDR3 loop spans 16 amino acids. This CDR3 reads CASSVVGITSTDTQYF. CDR3 bases: TGTGCCAGCAGCGTAGTGGGCATCACTAGCACAGATACGCAGTATTTT.

This clonotype has only a few counts. The chain recombines TRBV11-2 with TRBJ1-4; D gene ambiguous. Germline loops: CDR1 SGHAT, CDR2 FQNNGV. The CDR3 sequence is 19 residues long. Trimming left V 5 bases short and J 3 bases short, with 25 bases between. CDR3 sequence (DNA): TGTGCCAGCAGCCGGACCCTTTGGTCCTCCAATTCTGCTAATGAAAAACTGTTTTTT. Amino acid sequence: CASSRTLWSSNSANEKLFF.

This clonotype was observed at least ten times. This chain connects TRBV7-3 to TRBJ2-1; tentatively, D is TRBD2 (6 bases). Trimming removed 5 bases from V and 0 bases from J, with 11 bases in between. The CDR3 is 15 residues long. CDR1 and CDR2 from the germline V gene are SGHTA and FQGTGA. In DNA, the CDR3 is TGTGCCAGCAGCACCTGGGGGGACTCCTACAATGAGCAGTTCTTC. Translating it yields CASSTWGDSYNEQFF.

This clonotype has a handful of counts. V is TRBV29-1 and J is TRBJ2-1; a possible D gene is TRBD1 (5 bases). This CDR3 is built from 16 residues. V lost 7 bases, J lost 0 bases, and 19 bases lay in between. The germline gives CDR1 SQVTM, CDR2 ANQGSEA. CDR3 DNA sequence: TGCAGCGCCTTAGGGGTCAGACCCAGCTCCTACAATGAGCAGTTCTTC. As protein: CSALGVRPSSYNEQFF.

The J gene is TRBJ2-1, the V gene TRBV6-2 or TRBV6-3; D gene ambiguous. Germline assignment: CDR1 MNHEY and CDR2 SVGEGT. This CDR3 comprises 13 residues. With 6 bases removed from V and 5 bases from J, the gap between germline ends came to 11 bases. In DNA form, the CDR3 reads TGTGCCAGCAGCCCCGACGGAGACAATGAGCAGTTCTTC. It encodes CASSPDGDNEQFF.

There are many counts of this clonotype. The genes are TRBV6-6 and TRBJ1-1; D not resolved. CDR3 length equals 12 residues. CDR1 MNHNY and CDR2 SVGAGI come from the germline V gene (reference sequence). Trimming left V 6 bases short and J 7 bases short, with 12 bases between. CDR3 sequence: CASSHGAIEAFF. As DNA, the CDR3 is TGTGCCAGCAGCCACGGAGCCATTGAAGCTTTCTTT.

Ten or more counts support this clonotype. The rearrangement uses TRBV6-5 and TRBJ1-5; possible D gene TRBD1, 5 bases. The CDR3 has 15 residues. V was pared by 4 bases and J by 0 bases, with 10 bases between. Germline V gene sequence: CDR1 MNHEY, CDR2 SVGAGI. CDR3 sequence (DNA): TGTGCCAGCAGTTTGGGGCGTTATAGCAATCAGCCCCAGCATTTT. Translated, it gives CASSLGRYSNQPQHF.

This clonotype appeared many times. V usage is TRBV10-3 and J usage is TRBJ2-1; maybe TRBD2 (5 bases). The CDR3 runs to 18 residues. The germline V gene encodes CDR1 ENHRY and CDR2 SYGVKD. V shed 0 bases and J shed 5 bases, with 20 bases lying between them. The CDR3 nucleotides are TGTGCCATCAGTGAGTCAACCCCCACATCGGGAATAGACAATGAGCAGTTCTTC. This codes for CAISESTPTSGIDNEQFF.

Note on this clonotype: The junction departs from germline at one end; a sequencing error may be responsible. The V call is TRBV3-1, the J call TRBJ2-2; D possibly corresponds to TRBD2 (5 bases). Germline CDR1 LGHDT, CDR2 YNNKEL (reference sequence). The CDR3 is 15 amino acids. In DNA, the CDR3 is TGTGCCAGCAGCCAAGTTCCGGGATGGCCCGGGGAGTTGTTTTTT. Translated, it gives CASSQVPGWPGELFF.

This clonotype was observed at least ten times. The V call is TRBV29-1, the J call TRBJ2-5, with D uncertain. The CDR3 totals 13 residues. V lost 6 bases, J lost 5 bases, and 16 bases lay in between. The germline gives CDR1 SQVTM, CDR2 ANQGSEA. CDR3 bases: TGCAGCGTCTCGGACGGCCCGGCTGAGACCCAGTACTTC. Its protein is CSVSDGPAETQYF.

At least ten counts were recorded for this clonotype. The rearrangement uses TRBV12-3 or TRBV12-4 and TRBJ2-5; D is uncertain. The CDR3 has 12 amino acids. Deletions cut 3 bases from V and 9 bases from J, with 11 bases between. This CDR3 reads CASSFSSRAQYF. The CDR3 nucleotides are TGTGCCAGCAGTTTTTCGAGTCGGGCCCAGTACTTC.

The chain couples TRBV4-1 to TRBJ1-1; D gene ambiguous. The CDR3 totals 16 residues. V lost 1 base and J 0 bases, leaving 12 bases between the germline ends. The germline V gene has CDR1 MGHRA and CDR2 YSYEKL. In nucleotides, the CDR3 is TGCGCCAGCAGCCAAGGCGGCAGAGGAATGAACACTGAAGCTTTCTTT. Translating gives CASSQGGRGMNTEAFF.

The V and J genes are TRBV5-1 and TRBJ2-7; 8 bases map to TRBD2. From germline, CDR1 is SGHRS and CDR2 YFSETQ. Trimming took 6 bases from V and 5 from J; bases not matched to a gene: 10. The CDR3 consists of 14 residues. CDR3 coding DNA: TGCGCCAGCACCTTCAGGGGAGCGGGAGACGAGCAGTACTTC. Translated: CASTFRGAGDEQYF.

In this sample, this clonotype turned up many times. The CDR3 loop is CASSLAPPQGSFGKLFF. In DNA, the CDR3 is TGTGCCAGCAGCTTAGCACCCCCCCAGGGAAGTTTCGGAAAACTGTTTTTT. The gene calls are TRBV7-8 and TRBJ1-4, with D tentatively TRBD1 (5 bases). The CDR3 spans 17 residues. Trimming took off 0 bases at V and 10 bases at J, with 21 bases between the two ends. The germline V gene encodes CDR1 SGHVS and CDR2 FQNEAQ.

The CDR3 DNA reads as TGTGCCAGCAGCGCAGTAGCGGGTCGATCCTACAATGAGCAGTTCTTC. Its protein product is CASSAVAGRSYNEQFF. The V gene is TRBV3-1, the J gene TRBJ2-1; 7 bases agree with TRBD2. CDR1 is LGHDT and CDR2 is YNNKEL in the germline V gene (reference sequence). Unmatched junction bases numbered 8, after V lost 5 bases and J lost 1 base. This CDR3 spans 16 amino acids.

This clonotype was observed at least ten times. The chain couples TRBV7-2 to TRBJ2-7, with 8 positions matching TRBD2. V lost 3 bases and J lost 1; bases outside the gene matches: 2. The CDR3 loop spans 14 amino acids. Germline-derived CDR1 and CDR2 are SGHTA and FQGNSA. CDR3 DNA: TGTGCCAGCAGCTTTTCTAGCGGGTCCTACGAGCAGTACTTC. It yields the protein CASSFSSGSYEQYF. The whole variable domain, remainder taken from reference TRBV7-2 and TRBJ2-7, is GAGVSQSPSNKVTEKGKDVELRCDPISGHTALYWYRQSLGQGLEFLIYFQGNSAPDKSGLPSDRFSAERTGGSVSTLTIQRTQQEDSAVYLCASSFSSGSYEQYFGPGTRLTVT.

This clonotype was recorded at least ten times. The V gene is TRBV15, the J gene TRBJ2-2; D perhaps matches TRBD2 (6 bases). The germline CDR1 and CDR2 sequences are LNHNV and YYDKDF (reference sequence). Trimming shortened V by 0 bases and J by 4 bases, and 15 bases separated the two germline ends. This CDR3 has 17 residues. The CDR3 DNA sequence: TGTGCCACCAGCAGAGATCTCGGAGGGGCTCGCACCGGGGAGCTGTTTTTT. Protein: CATSRDLGGARTGELFF.